The 13 T cell receptor beta chains in this list originate from one sample, sequenced in a study of shared clonotypes between healthy human individuals. TCRdb keeps only in-frame clones here, not all; method: immunoSEQ multiplex PCR. The table records approximately 1,500,000 clones, approximately 98% of them present only once. Sample: naive CD4+ T cells sorted from blood. Subset specified: CD45RA+ positively selected. The receptor set was obtained from a man aged 25-45 years in good health.

The V and J genes are TRBV5-8 and TRBJ2-7; D remains unclear. CDR1 and CDR2 (germline): SGHTS, YDEGEE. Trimming left V 4 bases short and J 4 bases short, with 18 bases between. The CDR3 covers 15 residues. Here the CDR3 reads CASSRRRIRQYEQYF. CDR3 sequence (DNA): TGTGCCAGCAGCAGACGACGGATCCGACAATACGAGCAGTACTTC.

V gene TRBV27 combines with J gene TRBJ2-7, with a possible D match to TRBD1 (5 bases). The CDR3 loop spans 13 amino acids. In germline, CDR1 is MNHEY, CDR2 SMNVEV (reference sequence). With 6 bases removed from V and 1 base from J, the gap between germline ends came to 10 bases. CDR3 nucleotides: TGTGCCAGCAGCTTTGACAGTTCCTACGAGCAGTACTTC. This codes for CASSFDSSYEQYF.

To note about this clone: Additional DNA sequences in this sample encode the identical CDR3. The J gene is TRBJ2-7, the V gene TRBV6-5; TRBD2 might be the D (5 bases). The germline V gene encodes CDR1 MNHEY and CDR2 SVGAGI. V was trimmed by 5 bases and J by 6 bases, leaving 11 bases between them. This CDR3 has 12 residues. The CDR3 sequence: CASSRTGVEQYF. CDR3 nucleotide sequence: TGTGCCAGCAGTCGAACCGGGGTCGAGCAGTACTTC.

V and J are TRBV6-1 and TRBJ1-2; 10 nucleotides agree with TRBD1. The CDR3 is made up of 14 amino acids. Looked up from germline, CDR1 is MNHNS and CDR2 is SASEGT. J was trimmed by 2 bases and V by 8 bases; bases with no gene match: 5. CDR3 residues: CASDRTGGNYGYTF. The CDR3 DNA reads as TGTGCCAGCGACCGGACAGGGGGAAACTATGGCTACACCTTC.

This clone is a singleton in its sample. The chain joins TRBV28 to TRBJ2-7, with D perhaps matching TRBD1 or TRBD2 (5 bases each). With 5 bases removed from V and 2 bases from J, the gap between germline ends came to 16 bases. This CDR3 region has 15 residues. In germline, CDR1 is MDHEN, CDR2 SYDVKM. The CDR3, as DNA: TGTGCCAGCAGTCCAGCCGGGACCGGGCCCTACGAGCAGTACTTC. Its protein product is CASSPAGTGPYEQYF.

The chain is built from TRBV7-9 and TRBJ1-2; D perhaps matches TRBD1 (5 bases). There are 13 residues in the CDR3. V lost 0 bases to trimming and J lost 5 bases, with 7 bases between them. Germline lookup yields CDR1 SEHNR and CDR2 FQNEAQ (reference sequence). CDR3 DNA sequence: TGTGCCAGCAGCTTAGCGGGACCTTATGGCTACACCTTC. This codes for CASSLAGPYGYTF.

Details on this clone: Mismatch with germline at one junction end may stem from a read error. As DNA, the CDR3 is TGCGCCAGTACAATCCCTAGCGGAGCCTACGGGCAGTACTTC. This encodes CASTIPSGAYGQYF. The V and J genes are TRBV10-1 and TRBJ2-7; TRBD2 agrees at 7 bases. This CDR3 region has 14 residues. Germline V gene sequence: CDR1 WNHNN, CDR2 SYGVQD (reference sequence).

The genes are TRBV13 and TRBJ1-3; D unresolved. Germline V gene sequence: CDR1 PRHDT, CDR2 FYEKMQ (reference sequence). With 0 bases removed from V and 4 bases from J, the gap between germline ends came to 10 bases. The CDR3 has 15 amino acids. The CDR3 DNA follows: TGTGCCAGCAGCTTAGGAGGCGGGCAGGGAAACACCATATATTTT. Translated: CASSLGGGQGNTIYF.

The chain is built from TRBV5-1 and TRBJ2-1, with 7 bases matching TRBD2. The CDR3 extends over 15 amino acids. Germline trimming cut 0 bases from V and 3 bases from J; bases unmatched to any gene: 3. CDR1 is SGHRS and CDR2 is YFSETQ in the germline V gene. CDR3 residues: CASSLGEGSYNEQFF. The CDR3 DNA follows: TGCGCCAGCAGCTTGGGGGAGGGGAGCTACAATGAGCAGTTCTTC.

In regard to this clone: Sequence at one end of the junction differs from germline and may be a read error. The V gene is TRBV29-1, the J gene TRBJ2-1, with 7 bases matching TRBD2. Germline V gives CDR1 SQVTM, CDR2 ANQGSEA. This CDR3 has 17 residues. CDR3 sequence (DNA): TGCAGTGCTAGGGTAGGCGGGAGTATGAGTTCCTACAATGGGCAGTTCTTC. It encodes CSARVGGSMSSYNGQFF.

The J gene is TRBJ1-5, the V gene TRBV6-4, with D uncertain. CDR1 MRHNA and CDR2 SNTAGT come from the germline V gene. Trimming left V 5 bases short and J 5 bases short, with 13 bases between. The CDR3 is made up of 14 amino acids. In nucleotides, the CDR3 is TGTGCCAGCAGTCCTGACACGACCTATCAGCCCCAGCATTTT. This sequence encodes CASSPDTTYQPQHF.

The chain combines TRBV6-1 with TRBJ2-2, with D tentatively TRBD1 (6 bases). CDR1 is MNHNS, CDR2 SASEGT, per germline. The CDR3 is 12 amino acids. The V gene lost 5 bases and the J gene lost 5 bases, with 6 bases spanning the gap. The CDR3 loop is CASSTGTGELFF. CDR3 nucleotide sequence: TGTGCCAGCAGTACAGGGACCGGGGAGCTGTTTTTT.

Concerning this clone itself: This sample also contains other DNA sequences that code for the same CDR3. The J gene is TRBJ1-3, the V gene TRBV6-5; perhaps TRBD1 as D (5 bases). This CDR3 comprises 14 residues. The germline gives CDR1 MNHEY, CDR2 SVGAGI. V lost 6 bases, J lost 2 bases, and 11 bases lay in between. The CDR3 nucleotides are TGTGCCAGCAGCACCGGGACGGCTGGAAACACCATATATTTT. Amino acid sequence: CASSTGTAGNTIYF.